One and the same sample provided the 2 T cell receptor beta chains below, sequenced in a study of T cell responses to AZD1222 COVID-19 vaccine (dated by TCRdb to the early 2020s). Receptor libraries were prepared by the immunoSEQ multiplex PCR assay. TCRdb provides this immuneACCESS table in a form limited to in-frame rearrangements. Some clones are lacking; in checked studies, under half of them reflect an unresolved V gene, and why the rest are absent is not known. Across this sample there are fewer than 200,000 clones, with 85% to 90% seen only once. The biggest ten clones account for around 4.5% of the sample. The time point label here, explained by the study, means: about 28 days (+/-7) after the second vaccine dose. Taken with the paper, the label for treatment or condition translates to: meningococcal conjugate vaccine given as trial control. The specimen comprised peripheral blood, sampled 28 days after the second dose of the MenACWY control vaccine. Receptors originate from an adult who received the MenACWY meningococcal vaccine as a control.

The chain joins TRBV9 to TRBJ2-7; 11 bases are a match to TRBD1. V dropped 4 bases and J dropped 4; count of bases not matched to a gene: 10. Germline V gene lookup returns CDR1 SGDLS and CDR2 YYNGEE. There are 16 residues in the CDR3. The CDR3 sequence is CASSPRRTGGEYEQYF. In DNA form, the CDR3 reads TGTGCCAGCAGCCCGAGACGGACAGGGGGCGAATACGAGCAGTACTTC.

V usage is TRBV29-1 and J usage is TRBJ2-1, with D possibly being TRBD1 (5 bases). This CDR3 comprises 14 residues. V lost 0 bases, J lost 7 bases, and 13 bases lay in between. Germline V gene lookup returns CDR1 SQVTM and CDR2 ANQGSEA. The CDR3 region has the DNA TGCAGCGTTGAAGACTTTAAGGGGATGAATGAGCAGTTCTTC. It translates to CSVEDFKGMNEQFF.